This T cell receptor beta chain came from a study of blood T cell repertoires in COVID-19. Across the study: Samples came from the United States, Italy and Spain, spanning acute and convalescent COVID-19. Nucleic acid was either cDNA or gDNA, and it came from T cells, B-cell-depleted T cells, or PBMCs.

V was pared by 2 bases and J by 5 bases, with 7 bases between. CDR1 MNHNS and CDR2 SASEGT come from the germline V gene. The CDR3 loop spans 13 amino acids. In the original workflow: Cell counts per sample came from amplifying reference gene primers. The protocol was immunoSEQ multiplex PCR, while the TCRdb copy is restricted to in-frame clones and leaves out a portion. V, J and clone size derive from that table, while D and trimming were established from the DNA sequence. The table lists around 320,000 clones, 90% of them singletons. Each participant's cohort was designated according to participant-reported clinical history.

This TCR came from a woman under 30 with acute COVID-19. Input material: PBMCs or T cells enriched from blood (not recorded which). This chain joins TRBV6-1 and TRBJ1-5; D unclear. The CDR3 sequence is CASSELSYQPQHF. CDR3 coding DNA: TGTGCCAGCAGTGAATTGAGTTATCAGCCCCAGCATTTT.